Below, 32 T cell receptor beta chains from the same sample are listed, as sequenced in a study of shared clonotypes between healthy human individuals. Assay used: immunoSEQ multiplex PCR; TCRdb lists only in-frame clones, some missing. The data show 2,100,000 or so clones, with around 95% seen just once and around 0.13% held by the top ten. Sequenced: naive CD4+ T cells sorted from blood. Subset described: CD45RA+ positively selected. The receptor set was obtained from a man aged 18 to 30 in good health.

This rearrangement joins TRBV10-3 to TRBJ1-1; possible D gene TRBD1, 6 bases. Trimming took 8 bases from V and 5 from J, leaving 18 bases between them. The CDR3 is 14 amino acids. Germline V gene data show CDR1 as ENHRY and CDR2 as SYGVKD. DNA of the CDR3: TGTGCCATCTCAAGGGAAGGGGGAGGTACTGAAGCTTTCTTT. The encoded protein is CAISREGGGTEAFF.

This rearrangement joins TRBV28 to TRBJ1-1; 9 positions agree with TRBD1. The V gene end was trimmed by 7 bases and the J gene end by 5 bases; junction bases not matched to a gene: 5. The CDR3 totals 13 residues. CDR1 is MDHEN and CDR2 is SYDVKM in the germline V gene. CDR3 residues: CASTHRGRTEAFF. CDR3 coding DNA: TGTGCCAGCACGCACAGGGGGCGGACTGAAGCTTTCTTT.

The genes are TRBV5-4 and TRBJ2-1; 13 bases align to TRBD2. This CDR3 comprises 16 residues. V lost 4 bases to trimming and J lost 3 bases; unmatched junction nucleotides: 4. Germline values: CDR1 SGHNT, CDR2 YYREEE (reference sequence). CDR3 sequence (DNA): TGTGCCAGCAGCCAAGGGACTAGCGGGAACTACAATGAGCAGTTCTTC. Residues: CASSQGTSGNYNEQFF.

The chain has TRBV20-1 and TRBJ1-2, with D unclear. The length of the CDR3 is 11 residues. The V gene lost 2 bases and the J gene lost 8 bases, with 9 bases spanning the gap. Per germline, CDR1 DFQATT and CDR2 SNEGSKA (reference sequence). As DNA, the CDR3 is TGCAGTGCTAGATCTATCATGGGCTACACCTTC. Translated: CSARSIMGYTF.

The genes are TRBV6-6 and TRBJ1-1, with D possibly TRBD1 on 6 matching bases. With 5 bases removed from V and 1 base from J, the gap between germline ends came to 11 bases. The germline CDR1 and CDR2 sequences are MNHNY and SVGAGI (reference sequence). The CDR3 spans 14 residues. This CDR3 is CASSGKGGNTEAFF. The CDR3 bases are TGTGCCAGCAGTGGCAAGGGGGGGAACACTGAAGCTTTCTTT.

The gene calls are TRBV30 and TRBJ1-5; 7 positions agree with TRBD1. CDR1 is GTSNPN, CDR2 SVGIG, per germline (reference sequence). This CDR3 contains 13 residues. Trimming removed 2 bases from V and 7 bases from J; junction bases left unmatched: 5. CDR3 bases: TGTGCCTGGAGTACAGGGGTCGGGCAGCCCCAGCATTTT. The encoded protein is CAWSTGVGQPQHF. Full variable domain (missing parts from reference TRBV30 and TRBJ1-5): SQTIHQWPATLVQPVGSPLSLECTVEGTSNPNLYWYRQAAGRGLQLLFYSVGIGQISSEVPQNLSASRPQDRQFILSSKKLLLSDSGFYLCAWSTGVGQPQHFGDGTRLSIL.

The V call is TRBV6-5, the J call TRBJ1-1, with TRBD1 identical over 7 bases. V was pared by 0 bases and J by 9 bases, with 7 bases of the junction left unmatched. CDR3 size: 14 residues. Looked up from germline, CDR1 is MNHEY and CDR2 is SVGAGI. CDR3 bases: TGTGCCAGCAGTTACTCCGACAGGGAGGTTAAAGCTTTCTTT. Amino acids: CASSYSDREVKAFF.

The chain combines TRBV7-9 with TRBJ2-3; 11 bases fit TRBD2. This CDR3 is built from 18 residues. Trimming took 6 bases from V and 6 from J; bases not matched to a gene: 17. Looked up from germline, CDR1 is SEHNR and CDR2 is FQNEAQ (reference sequence). The CDR3 region is CASSLYRLAGIEGDTQYF. In DNA form, the CDR3 reads TGTGCCAGCAGTCTATATCGACTAGCGGGGATCGAAGGGGATACGCAGTATTTT.

This clone was counted a single time. This chain joins TRBV23-1 and TRBJ1-5; 7 bases match TRBD1. TRBV23-1 is annotated as an ORF whose role is uncertain. Unmatched junction bases numbered 13, after V lost 3 bases and J lost 5 bases. This CDR3 spans 17 amino acids. DNA of the CDR3: TGCGCCAGCAGTCATCTGCAGCTGAACAGGGGTTATCAGCCCCAGCATTTT. Protein product: CASSHLQLNRGYQPQHF.

The CDR3 is CASSLGDSYNSPLHF. The CDR3 DNA is TGTGCCAGCAGCTTGGGGGACAGTTATAATTCACCCCTCCACTTT. The chain combines TRBV5-4 with TRBJ1-6; 7 bases match TRBD1. Germline CDR1 and CDR2: SGHNT and YYREEE (reference sequence). CDR3 length equals 15 residues. V gave up 0 bases and J gave up 4 bases; unmatched junction bases: 1. The whole variable domain, filled in from reference TRBV5-4 and TRBJ1-6, reads ETGVTQSPTHLIKTRGQQVTLRCSSQSGHNTVSWYQQALGQGPQFIFQYYREEENGRGNFPPRFSGLQFPNYSSELNVNALELDDSALYLCASSLGDSYNSPLHFGNGTRLTVT.

This chain uses TRBV19 with TRBJ1-2, with TRBD1 as a possible D gene (5 bases). The length of the CDR3 is 14 residues. The ends were cut back, 6 bases at V and 5 bases at J, with 16 bases in the middle. Germline V CDR1 and CDR2: LNHDA, SQIVND (reference sequence). The CDR3 bases are TGTGCCAGTAGCCCGCCGGGGGTTGGGTATGGCTACACCTTC. Its protein is CASSPPGVGYGYTF.

V is TRBV2 and J is TRBJ2-7; no firm D call. The germline CDR1 and CDR2 sequences are SNHLY and FYNNEI. The CDR3 sequence is 15 residues long. Trimming took off 3 bases at V and 0 bases at J, with 12 bases between the two ends. The CDR3 sequence: CASSDPGRFSYEQYF. The CDR3 nucleotides are TGTGCCAGCAGTGACCCCGGACGGTTCTCCTACGAGCAGTACTTC. The complete variable domain, with remaining parts taken from reference TRBV2 and TRBJ2-7, reads EPEVTQTPSHQVTQMGQEVILRCVPISNHLYFYWYRQILGQKVEFLVSFYNNEISEKSEIFDDQFSVERPDGSNFTLKIRSTKLEDSAMYFCASSDPGRFSYEQYFGPGTRLTVT.

The CDR3 DNA reads TGTGCCAGCAGCCGCACCGGGGGGGGCGGCTCAGTGTATGAAAAACTGTTTTTT. Amino acid sequence: CASSRTGGGGSVYEKLFF. The chain carries TRBV5-6 and TRBJ1-4, with D maybe TRBD1 (6 bases). Germline values: CDR1 SGHDT, CDR2 YYEEEE. The CDR3 is 18 amino acids. Trimming took 4 bases from V and 6 from J, leaving 25 bases between them.

The chain employs TRBV10-2 and TRBJ1-5; 10 bases match TRBD1. The V segment lost 4 bases and the J segment 4 bases; nucleotides outside the gene matches: 4. The CDR3 sequence is 15 residues long. CDR1 and CDR2 (germline): WSHSY, SAAADI. CDR3 sequence reads: CASSAPGQGNQPQHF. CDR3 DNA: TGCGCCAGCAGTGCTCCGGGACAGGGGAATCAGCCCCAGCATTTT.

The V call is TRBV9, the J call TRBJ1-5, with TRBD1 identical over 11 bases. This CDR3 has 15 amino acids. The ends lost 3 bases at V and 4 bases at J; junction bases unmatched: 3. CDR1 is SGDLS and CDR2 is YYNGEE in the germline V gene. The DNA of the CDR3 is TGTGCCAGCAGCGAGGGACAGGGGGTTAATCAGCCCCAGCATTTT. It encodes CASSEGQGVNQPQHF.

The rearrangement links TRBV7-6 to TRBJ2-5; possible D gene TRBD1, 5 bases. Germline CDR1 and CDR2: SGHVS and FNYEAQ. V was trimmed by 1 base and J by 5 bases, leaving 11 bases between them. The CDR3 is 14 residues long. CDR3 DNA sequence: TGTGCCAGCAGCTTAGTGGGTGGGGCCGAGACCCAGTACTTC. Protein sequence: CASSLVGGAETQYF.

The chain employs TRBV29-1 and TRBJ2-3; D is perhaps TRBD1 or TRBD2 (5 bases each). CDR3 length: 13 amino acids. V was trimmed by 7 bases and J by 2 bases, leaving 13 bases between them. Germline values: CDR1 SQVTM, CDR2 ANQGSEA. CDR3 in DNA: TGCAGCGCTGAGAGGGGTAACACAGATACGCAGTATTTT. Protein: CSAERGNTDTQYF.

The chain uses TRBV28 and TRBJ1-5; weak D call: TRBD1 (6 bases). Germline CDR1 MDHEN, CDR2 SYDVKM. V was cut by 5 bases and J by 12 bases, with 23 bases left in between. The CDR3 contains 15 residues. CDR3 coding DNA: TGTGCCAGCAGTCCACAGGGTTGGGGGGGACCGCTCCAGCATTTT. It specifies CASSPQGWGGPLQHF.

The chain recombines TRBV27 with TRBJ1-1; TRBD1 matches 7 bases. Germline V gives CDR1 MNHEY, CDR2 SMNVEV (reference sequence). This CDR3 has 16 amino acids. The ends lost 5 bases at V and 3 bases at J; junction bases unmatched: 12. CDR3 sequence (DNA): TGTGCCAGCAGTCCATTCAGGGGGTGGATGGACACTGAAGCTTTCTTT. As protein: CASSPFRGWMDTEAFF.

The genes are TRBV6-5 and TRBJ2-7; no clear D gene. Per germline, CDR1 MNHEY and CDR2 SVGAGI. CDR3 length equals 12 residues. The V and J ends lost 4 bases and 4 bases respectively, with 8 bases between them. The CDR3 spells CASSSYRYEQYF. The CDR3 DNA reads TGTGCCAGCAGTTCCTATAGGTACGAGCAGTACTTC.

The rearrangement joins TRBV5-1 to TRBJ2-5; TRBD2 matches 8 bases. The CDR3 runs to 19 residues. Per the germline V gene, CDR1 is SGHRS and CDR2 is YFSETQ. With 0 bases clipped from V and 4 bases from J, the junction kept 17 bases outside the gene matches. DNA for the CDR3: TGCGCCAGCAGCTTGGCCGGATCGGGAGGGAGGTTGGTAGGAGAGACCCAGTACTTC. Translating gives CASSLAGSGGRLVGETQYF.

This chain uses TRBV11-2 with TRBJ2-1, with 13 bases fitting TRBD2. Germline V gene sequence: CDR1 SGHAT, CDR2 FQNNGV. V dropped 5 bases and J dropped 6; count of bases not matched to a gene: 13. The length of the CDR3 is 18 residues. As DNA, the CDR3 is TGTGCCAGCAGCACCCCTACTAGCGGGAGGGACACTTTCAATGAGCAGTTCTTC. It yields the protein CASSTPTSGRDTFNEQFF. The full variable domain, its missing parts supplied by reference TRBV11-2 and TRBJ2-1, is EAGVAQSPRYKIIEKRQSVAFWCNPISGHATLYWYQQILGQGPKLLIQFQNNGVVDDSQLPKDRFSAERLKGVDSTLKIQPAKLEDSAVYLCASSTPTSGRDTFNEQFFGPGTRLTVL.

As concerns this clone: Other DNA sequences in this sample translate to the same CDR3. V and J are TRBV9 and TRBJ2-5; 7 positions agree with TRBD2. V was clipped by 2 bases and J by 0 bases; unmatched bases: 1. Per the germline V gene, CDR1 is SGDLS and CDR2 is YYNGEE. This CDR3 is 14 amino acids long. CDR3 in amino acids: CASSVGGNQETQYF. The CDR3 nucleotides are TGTGCCAGCAGCGTGGGAGGGAACCAAGAGACCCAGTACTTC.

The gene calls are TRBV30 and TRBJ2-2; D unresolved. The CDR3 contains 17 residues. The V gene's germline CDR1 is GTSNPN and CDR2 SVGIG (reference sequence). V dropped 1 base and J dropped 8 bases, with 23 bases sitting between them. This chain's CDR3 is CAWSGRVSGTTRGELFF. The CDR3 DNA reads TGTGCCTGGAGTGGTAGGGTTTCGGGTACGACCCGAGGGGAGCTGTTTTTT.

This sequence joins TRBV12-2 and TRBJ2-7; TRBD2 reflects the table's D call only, with no check against the DNA. TRBV12-2 is a documented pseudogene. The CDR3 runs 16 residues. CDR3 DNA: TGTGCAAGTCGCTTCCTCGGGAGCGGGGGGGCCTACGAGCAGTACTTC. Amino acid sequence: CASRFLGSGGAYEQYF.

The CDR3 loop is CASSYYWTTFDYGYTF. CDR3 bases: TGTGCCAGCAGTTACTATTGGACTACCTTCGACTATGGCTACACCTTC. This chain connects TRBV6-5 to TRBJ1-2; D remains unclear. Trimming took off 1 base at V and 3 bases at J, with 15 bases between the two ends. The germline V gene encodes CDR1 MNHEY and CDR2 SVGAGI. The CDR3 runs to 16 residues.

The chain carries TRBV28 and TRBJ2-2; 7 bases align to TRBD1. The junction had 9 bases not matched to a gene; V was cut back by 6 bases and J by 2 bases. The CDR3 extends over 16 amino acids. Germline CDR1 MDHEN, CDR2 SYDVKM. The CDR3 loop is CASSSSGQPNTGELFF. CDR3 sequence (DNA): TGTGCCAGCAGCTCCTCGGGACAGCCCAACACCGGGGAGCTGTTTTTT.

This sequence joins TRBV2 and TRBJ2-3; 8 bases match TRBD1. Germline V gene data show CDR1 as SNHLY and CDR2 as FYNNEI. Trimming took 9 bases from V and 2 from J; bases not matched to a gene: 10. This CDR3 comprises 15 residues. In nucleotides, the CDR3 is TGTGCCAGTGGATCGACAGGGGCGCTCACAGATACGCAGTATTTT. This gives the protein CASGSTGALTDTQYF.

This sequence joins TRBV5-4 and TRBJ2-7; possibly TRBD2 for D (5 bases). V lost 5 bases, J lost 0 bases, and 15 bases lay in between. Germline V CDR1 and CDR2: SGHNT, YYREEE (reference sequence). This CDR3 spans 15 amino acids. CDR3 region: CASSSATAGSYEQYF. The CDR3 DNA sequence: TGTGCCAGCAGTTCGGCCACGGCGGGCTCCTACGAGCAGTACTTC. Full variable domain (rest looked up from reference TRBV5-4 and TRBJ2-7): ETGVTQSPTHLIKTRGQQVTLRCSSQSGHNTVSWYQQALGQGPQFIFQYYREEENGRGNFPPRFSGLQFPNYSSELNVNALELDDSALYLCASSSATAGSYEQYFGPGTRLTVT.

This chain uses TRBV6-5 with TRBJ1-4; no definite D call. The length of the CDR3 is 16 residues. V shed 0 bases and J shed 4 bases, with 12 bases lying between them. Germline V CDR1 and CDR2: MNHEY, SVGAGI. As DNA, the CDR3 is TGTGCCAGCAGTTACTCTCGACAAAGCTTTAATGAAAAACTGTTTTTT. As protein: CASSYSRQSFNEKLFF.

This clone appeared once. The chain has TRBV30 and TRBJ2-7; TRBD1 is a possible D gene (5 bases). CDR1 and CDR2 from the germline V gene are GTSNPN and SVGIG (reference sequence). The CDR3 is 13 amino acids. Trimming pared 3 bases from V and 0 bases from J, leaving 9 bases between. The CDR3, as DNA: TGTGCCTGGAGGAGACAGATCTCCTACGAGCAGTACTTC. Protein sequence: CAWRRQISYEQYF.

This clone appeared once. The rearrangement uses TRBV6-5 and TRBJ2-4, with no clear D. The CDR3 spans 16 residues. Per the germline V gene, CDR1 is MNHEY and CDR2 is SVGAGI. The V end lost 2 bases, the J end lost 2 bases, and 13 bases lay between the germline ends. CDR3 DNA: TGTGCCAGCAGTTACGGAGTAGGGTTGTCCAAAAACATTCAGTACTTC. Protein sequence: CASSYGVGLSKNIQYF.